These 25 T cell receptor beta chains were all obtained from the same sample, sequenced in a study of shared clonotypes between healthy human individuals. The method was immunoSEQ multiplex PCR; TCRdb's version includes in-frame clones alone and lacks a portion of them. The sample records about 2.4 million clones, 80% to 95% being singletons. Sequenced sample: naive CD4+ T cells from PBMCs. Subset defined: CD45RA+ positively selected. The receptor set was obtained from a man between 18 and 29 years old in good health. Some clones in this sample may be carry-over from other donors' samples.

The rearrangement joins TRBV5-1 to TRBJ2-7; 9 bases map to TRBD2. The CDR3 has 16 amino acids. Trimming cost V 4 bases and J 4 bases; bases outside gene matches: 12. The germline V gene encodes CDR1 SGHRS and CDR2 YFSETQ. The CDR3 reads CASSRDSGTSMYEQYF. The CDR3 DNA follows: TGCGCCAGCAGCCGCGATTCCGGGACTAGCATGTACGAGCAGTACTTC. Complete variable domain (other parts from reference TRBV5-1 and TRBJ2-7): KAGVTQTPRYLIKTRGQQVTLSCSPISGHRSVSWYQQTPGQGLQFLFEYFSETQRNKGNFPGRFSGRQFSNSRSEMNVSTLELGDSALYLCASSRDSGTSMYEQYFGPGTRLTVT.

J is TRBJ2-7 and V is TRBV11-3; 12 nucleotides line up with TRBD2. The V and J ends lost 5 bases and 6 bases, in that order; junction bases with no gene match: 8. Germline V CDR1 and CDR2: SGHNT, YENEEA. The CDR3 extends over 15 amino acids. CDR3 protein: CASSPSSGRAGEQYF. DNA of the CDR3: TGTGCCAGCAGCCCGTCTAGCGGGAGGGCCGGCGAGCAGTACTTC.

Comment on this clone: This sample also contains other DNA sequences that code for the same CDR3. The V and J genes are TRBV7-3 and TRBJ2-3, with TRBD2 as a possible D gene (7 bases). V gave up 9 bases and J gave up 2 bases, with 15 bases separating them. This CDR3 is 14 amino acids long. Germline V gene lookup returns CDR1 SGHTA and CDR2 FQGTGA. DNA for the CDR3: TGTGCCAGTAGCGAAGCGGGACACACAGATACGCAGTATTTT. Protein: CASSEAGHTDTQYF. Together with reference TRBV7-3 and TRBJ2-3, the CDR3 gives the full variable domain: GAGVSQTPSNKVTEKGKYVELRCDPISGHTALYWYRQSLGQGPEFLIYFQGTGAADDSGLPNDRFFAVRPEGSVSTLKIQRTERGDSAVYLCASSEAGHTDTQYFGPGTRLTVL.

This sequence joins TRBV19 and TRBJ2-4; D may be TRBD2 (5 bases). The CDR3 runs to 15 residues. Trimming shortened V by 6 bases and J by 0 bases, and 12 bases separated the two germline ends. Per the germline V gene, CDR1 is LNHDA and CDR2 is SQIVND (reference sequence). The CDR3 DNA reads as TGTGCCAGTAGCCCGGCGGGTATAGCCAAAAACATTCAGTACTTC. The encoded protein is CASSPAGIAKNIQYF. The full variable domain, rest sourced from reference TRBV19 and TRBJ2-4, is DGGITQSPKYLFRKEGQNVTLSCEQNLNHDAMYWYRQDPGQGLRLIYYSQIVNDFQKGDIAEGYSVSREKKESFPLTVTSAQKNPTAFYLCASSPAGIAKNIQYFGAGTRLSVL.

CDR3 DNA sequence: TGTGCCTGGAGTGTCGGACTAGCGATTCTCATGGATACGCAGTATTTT. Amino acid sequence: CAWSVGLAILMDTQYF. The genes are TRBV30 and TRBJ2-3, with TRBD2 identical over 9 bases. With 0 bases clipped from V and 6 bases from J, the junction kept 10 bases outside the gene matches. Per the germline V gene, CDR1 is GTSNPN and CDR2 is SVGIG (reference sequence). The CDR3 spans 16 residues.

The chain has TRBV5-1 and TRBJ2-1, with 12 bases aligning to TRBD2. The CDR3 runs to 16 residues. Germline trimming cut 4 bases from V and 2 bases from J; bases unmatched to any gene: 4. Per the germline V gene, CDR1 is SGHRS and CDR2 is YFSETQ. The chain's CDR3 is CASSPGTSGPYNEQFF. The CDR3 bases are TGCGCCAGCAGCCCAGGGACTAGCGGGCCCTACAATGAGCAGTTCTTC.

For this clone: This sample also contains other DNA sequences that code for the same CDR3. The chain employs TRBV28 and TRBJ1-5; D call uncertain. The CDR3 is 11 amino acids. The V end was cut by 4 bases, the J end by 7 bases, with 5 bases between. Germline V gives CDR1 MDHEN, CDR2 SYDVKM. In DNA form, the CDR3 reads TGTGCCAGCAGTTCCAGACAGCCCCAGCATTTT. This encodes CASSSRQPQHF.

CDR3 protein: CASSTLGTTRERDTEAFF. The CDR3 DNA sequence: TGCGCCAGCAGCACCTTAGGGACAACTAGGGAACGGGACACTGAAGCTTTCTTT. The chain employs TRBV5-1 and TRBJ1-1, with D possibly being TRBD1 (6 bases). The CDR3 totals 18 residues. CDR1 is SGHRS and CDR2 is YFSETQ in the germline V gene. Trimming removed 4 bases at V and 3 bases at J, with 25 bases between. The full variable domain, completed using reference TRBV5-1 and TRBJ1-1, is KAGVTQTPRYLIKTRGQQVTLSCSPISGHRSVSWYQQTPGQGLQFLFEYFSETQRNKGNFPGRFSGRQFSNSRSEMNVSTLELGDSALYLCASSTLGTTRERDTEAFFGQGTRLTVV.

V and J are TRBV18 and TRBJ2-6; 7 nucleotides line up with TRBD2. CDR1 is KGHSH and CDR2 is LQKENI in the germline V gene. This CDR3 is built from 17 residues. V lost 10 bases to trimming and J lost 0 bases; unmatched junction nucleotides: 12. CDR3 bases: TGTGCCACTCCTCTCTGGGAGGGGAACTCTGGGGCCAACGTCCTGACTTTC. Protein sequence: CATPLWEGNSGANVLTF.

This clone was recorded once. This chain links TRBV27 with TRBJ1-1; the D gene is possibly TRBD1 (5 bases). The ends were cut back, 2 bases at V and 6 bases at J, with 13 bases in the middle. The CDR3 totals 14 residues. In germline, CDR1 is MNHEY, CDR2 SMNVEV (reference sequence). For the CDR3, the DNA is TGTGCCAGCAGTTTACTAGTAGGGGAATCTGAAGCTTTCTTT. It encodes CASSLLVGESEAFF.

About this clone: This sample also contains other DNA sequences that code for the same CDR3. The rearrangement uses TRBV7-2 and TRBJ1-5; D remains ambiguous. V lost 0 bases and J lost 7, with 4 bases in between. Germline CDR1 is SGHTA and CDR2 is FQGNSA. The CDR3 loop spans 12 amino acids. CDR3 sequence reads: CASSLAGQPQHF. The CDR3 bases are TGTGCCAGCAGCTTAGCGGGACAGCCCCAGCATTTT.

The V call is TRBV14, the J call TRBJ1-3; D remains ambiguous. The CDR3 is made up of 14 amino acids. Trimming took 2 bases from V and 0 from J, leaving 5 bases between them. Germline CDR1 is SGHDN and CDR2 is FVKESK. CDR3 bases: TGTGCCAGCAGCCAACACATCTCTGGAAACACCATATATTTT. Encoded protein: CASSQHISGNTIYF. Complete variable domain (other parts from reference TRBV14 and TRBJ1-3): EAGVTQFPSHSVIEKGQTVTLRCDPISGHDNLYWYRRVMGKEIKFLLHFVKESKQDESGMPNNRFLAERTGGTYSTLKVQPAELEDSGVYFCASSQHISGNTIYFGEGSWLTVV.

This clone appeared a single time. CDR3 protein: CASSQDRVYEQYF. CDR3 DNA: TGTGCCAGCAGCCAAGACAGGGTCTACGAGCAGTACTTC. The V call is TRBV14, the J call TRBJ2-7, with D perhaps matching TRBD1 (5 bases). Germline lookup yields CDR1 SGHDN and CDR2 FVKESK. V was clipped by 0 bases and J by 3 bases, with 6 bases between them. The CDR3 loop spans 13 amino acids.

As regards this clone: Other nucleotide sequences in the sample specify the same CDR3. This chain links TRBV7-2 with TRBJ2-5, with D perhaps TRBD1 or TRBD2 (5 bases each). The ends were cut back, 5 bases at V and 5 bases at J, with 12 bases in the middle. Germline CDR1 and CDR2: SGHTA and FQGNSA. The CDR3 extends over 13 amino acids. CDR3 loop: CASSLRWGETQYF. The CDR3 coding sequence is TGTGCCAGCAGCCTTAGGTGGGGGGAGACCCAGTACTTC.

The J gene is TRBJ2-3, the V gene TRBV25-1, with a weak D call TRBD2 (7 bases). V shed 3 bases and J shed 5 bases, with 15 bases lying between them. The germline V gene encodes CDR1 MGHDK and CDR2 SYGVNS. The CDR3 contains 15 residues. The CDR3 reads CASSDPRGPGDTQYF. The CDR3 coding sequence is TGTGCCAGCAGTGATCCGCGGGGGCCTGGAGATACGCAGTATTTT.

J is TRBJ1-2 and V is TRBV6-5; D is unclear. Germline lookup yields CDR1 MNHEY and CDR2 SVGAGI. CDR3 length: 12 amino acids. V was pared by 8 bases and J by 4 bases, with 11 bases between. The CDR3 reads CASYIMGYGYTF. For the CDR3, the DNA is TGTGCCAGCTATATTATGGGCTATGGCTACACCTTC.

The CDR3 reads CASRTGGEKLFF. The CDR3 bases are TGTGCCAGCCGGACAGGCGGCGAAAAACTGTTTTTT. The rearrangement joins TRBV6-5 to TRBJ1-4; TRBD1 agrees at 7 bases. CDR1 and CDR2 (germline): MNHEY, SVGAGI. V lost 8 bases and J lost 8; bases outside the gene matches: 5. This CDR3 comprises 12 residues.

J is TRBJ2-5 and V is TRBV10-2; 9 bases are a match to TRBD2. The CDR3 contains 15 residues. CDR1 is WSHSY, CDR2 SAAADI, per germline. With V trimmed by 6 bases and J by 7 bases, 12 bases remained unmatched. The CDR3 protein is CASSPGLAGEGTQYF. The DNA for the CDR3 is TGCGCCAGCAGCCCCGGGTTAGCGGGAGAGGGGACCCAGTACTTC.

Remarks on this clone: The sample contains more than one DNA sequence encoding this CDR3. DNA for the CDR3: TGTGCCAGCAGTGAAGGTCCCGGCACCTACGAGCAGTACTTC. Residues: CASSEGPGTYEQYF. The chain employs TRBV6-1 and TRBJ2-7; D remains ambiguous. Trimming cost V 1 base and J 2 bases, with 9 bases left between them. Germline CDR1 is MNHNS and CDR2 is SASEGT. The CDR3 spans 14 residues.

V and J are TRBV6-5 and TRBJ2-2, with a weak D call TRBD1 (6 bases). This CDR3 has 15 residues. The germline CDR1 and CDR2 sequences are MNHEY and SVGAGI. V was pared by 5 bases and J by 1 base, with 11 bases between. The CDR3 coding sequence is TGTGCCAGCAGTCCGCCGACAGGGAACACCGGGGAGCTGTTTTTT. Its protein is CASSPPTGNTGELFF.

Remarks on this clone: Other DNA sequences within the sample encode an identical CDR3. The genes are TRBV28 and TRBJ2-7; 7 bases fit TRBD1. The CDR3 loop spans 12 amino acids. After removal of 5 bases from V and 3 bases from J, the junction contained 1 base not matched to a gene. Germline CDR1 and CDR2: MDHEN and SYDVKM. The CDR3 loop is CASSRQGYEQYF. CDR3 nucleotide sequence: TGTGCCAGCAGTCGACAGGGCTACGAGCAGTACTTC.

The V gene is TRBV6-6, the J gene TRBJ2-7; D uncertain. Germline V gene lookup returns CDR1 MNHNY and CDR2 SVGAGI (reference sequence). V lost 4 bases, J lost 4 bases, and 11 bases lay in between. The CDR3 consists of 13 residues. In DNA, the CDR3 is TGTGCCAGCAGTTTCCCCATCGGGTACGAGCAGTACTTC. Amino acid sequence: CASSFPIGYEQYF.

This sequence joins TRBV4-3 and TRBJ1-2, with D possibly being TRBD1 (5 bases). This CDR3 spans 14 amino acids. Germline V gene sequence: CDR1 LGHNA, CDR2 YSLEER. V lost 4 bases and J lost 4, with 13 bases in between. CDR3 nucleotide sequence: TGCGCCAGCAGCCGGGAAGGGACCGGCTATGGCTACACCTTC. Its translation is CASSREGTGYGYTF.

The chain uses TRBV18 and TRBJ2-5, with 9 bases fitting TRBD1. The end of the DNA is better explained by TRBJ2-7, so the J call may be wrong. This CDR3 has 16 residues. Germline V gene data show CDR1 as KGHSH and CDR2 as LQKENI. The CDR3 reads CASSPAGQGLSYEQYF. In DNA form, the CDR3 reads TGTGCCAGCTCACCTGCGGGACAGGGATTATCCTACGAGCAGTACTTC.

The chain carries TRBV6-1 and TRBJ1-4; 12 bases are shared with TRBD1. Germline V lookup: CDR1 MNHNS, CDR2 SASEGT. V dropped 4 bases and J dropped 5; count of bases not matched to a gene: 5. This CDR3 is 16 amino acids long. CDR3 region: CASSVYGTGGNEKLFF. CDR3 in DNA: TGTGCCAGCAGTGTATACGGGACAGGGGGCAATGAAAAACTGTTTTTT.